These T cell receptor beta chains were read from a single sample in a study of a mutant IDH1 vaccine in newly diagnosed glioma. Produced via immunoSEQ multiplex PCR; TCRdb's table is partial and in-frame only. The table records some 48,000 clones, around 80% of them present only once. These receptors' targets are unknown. Sample: PBMCs, taken from a glioma patient whose treatment included an IDH1 peptide vaccine. These TCRs come from a woman aged 40 to 49 with glioma. Both conserved end residues are part of each CDR3. A D gene is named only where the DNA matches it firmly. Only some rows state a clone size, as once, few, many or a class for expanded clones.

size	V	D	J	DNA	CDR3
NA	TRBV6-5	NA	TRBJ2-7	TGTGCCAGCAGTTTCTGGGACGGCCCCTACGAGCAGTACTTC	CASSFWDGPYEQYF
NA	TRBV29-1	NA	TRBJ1-6	TGCAGCGTTGTCCGGAGATCACCCCTCCACTTT	CSVVRRSPLHF
NA	TRBV5-4	NA	TRBJ2-3	TGTGCCAGCAGCTTGGCAGGGGCCGATACGCAGTATTTT	CASSLAGADTQYF
NA	TRBV14	TRBD1	TRBJ1-1	TGTGCCAGCAGCCAAGTCCCACAGGGGATGAACACTGAAGCTTTCTTT	CASSQVPQGMNTEAFF
NA	TRBV6-4	TRBD2	TRBJ2-1	TGTGCCAGCAGTGACTCACTAGCGGGGGGCAATGAGCAGTTCTTC	CASSDSLAGGNEQFF
NA	TRBV4-1	NA	TRBJ2-3	TGCGCCAGCAGCCAAGAAAAGTTCGGGGATACGCAGTATTTT	CASSQEKFGDTQYF
NA	TRBV30	NA	TRBJ2-2	TGTGCCTGGAGGCTCCCCTGGGAGCTGTTTTTT	CAWRLPWELFF
NA	TRBV6-5	NA	TRBJ2-3	TGTGCCAGCAGTTTTTCCAGGGACCCCAGCACAGATACGCAGTATTTT	CASSFSRDPSTDTQYF
once	TRBV5-4	NA	TRBJ1-2	TGTGCCAGCAGCTTGATCCAGGACCTCTATGGCTACACCTTC	CASSLIQDLYGYTF
NA	TRBV5-1	NA	TRBJ1-1	TGCGCCAGCAGGGGTCAGGAGAACACTGAAGCTTTCTTT	CASRGQENTEAFF
NA	TRBV19	NA	TRBJ2-7	TGTGCCAGTAGTACCCACGGGGCATCCTACGAGCAGTACTTC	CASSTHGASYEQYF
once	TRBV6-5	NA	TRBJ2-5	TGTGCCAGCAGTTACTCGGGGAGGGAGACCCAGTACTTC	CASSYSGRETQYF
NA	TRBV4-1	TRBD1	TRBJ2-3	TGCGCCAGCAGCCAAGGGGACAGGTCGGATACGCAGTATTTT	CASSQGDRSDTQYF
NA	TRBV30	TRBD1	TRBJ2-1	TGTGCCTGGAGTGTACGAAGGGGGCCACCCTCAAATGAGCAGTTCTTC	CAWSVRRGPPSNEQFF
NA	TRBV5-1	NA	TRBJ2-6	TGCGCCAGCAGCTTGACGAGCTCTGGGGCCAACGTCCTGACTTTC	CASSLTSSGANVLTF
once	TRBV27	TRBD2	TRBJ2-2	TGTGCCAGCACCCACCCAGCGGGGGGGACCGGGGAGCTGTTTTTT	CASTHPAGGTGELFF
NA	TRBV2	NA	TRBJ2-7	TGTGCCAGCAGCGTCGGTCTTGCCTACGAGCAGTACTTC	CASSVGLAYEQYF
NA	TRBV29-1	NA	TRBJ1-1	TGCAGCGTTGCGCGACGGTTGGACACTGAAGCTTTCTTT	CSVARRLDTEAFF
once	TRBV7-9	TRBD1	TRBJ1-2	TGTGCCAGCAGCTCAAGTCGGGACAGGGCACAAGACTACTATGGCTACACCTTC	CASSSSRDRAQDYYGYTF
NA	TRBV9	NA	TRBJ2-5	TGTGCCAGCAGCGTAGACGGCCGCACTCAAGAGACCCAGTACTTC	CASSVDGRTQETQYF
few	TRBV2	NA	TRBJ1-5	TGTGCCAGCAGGGCTGAGAGCAATCAGCCCCAGCATTTT	CASRAESNQPQHF
NA	TRBV9	TRBD2	TRBJ2-5	TGTGCCAGCAGCTTAGATGGACTAGTGGAAGAGACCCAGTACTTC	CASSLDGLVEETQYF
NA	TRBV7-2	NA	TRBJ1-2	TGTGCCAGCAGCTTCGGTAGGTCCTTCAACTATGGCTACACCTTC	CASSFGRSFNYGYTF
NA	TRBV5-4	NA	TRBJ2-3	TGTGCCAGCAGCTCCCTACAGGCAGATACGCAGTATTTT	CASSSLQADTQYF
NA	TRBV6-1	NA	TRBJ2-4	TGTGCCAGCAGGCGGGCAGCAACCGAGACGGACATTCAGTACTTC	CASRRAATETDIQYF
NA	TRBV4-1	NA	TRBJ1-1	TGCGCCAGCAGGGGAATATTACGGAACACTGAAGCTTTCTTT	CASRGILRNTEAFF
NA	TRBV18	NA	TRBJ1-1	TGTGCCAGCTCCGCCCAACAGGGAATAAACACTGAAGCTTTCTTT	CASSAQQGINTEAFF
NA	TRBV2	NA	TRBJ2-3	TGTGCCAGCAGGGGCTCGCAGTATTTT	CASRGSQYF
NA	TRBV5-4	TRBD2	TRBJ2-5	TGTGCCAGCAGCTTGGGACTAGCCAAAGAGACCCAGTACTTC	CASSLGLAKETQYF
NA	TRBV7-9	NA	TRBJ2-1	TGTGCCAGCAGCTTAAAGGGAACTGAGCAGTTCTTC	CASSLKGTEQFF
few	TRBV13	NA	TRBJ2-2	TGTGCCAGCAGCCCCTGGGGGTCCGGGGAGCTGTTTTTT	CASSPWGSGELFF
NA	TRBV30	NA	TRBJ2-7	TGTGCCTGGAGTGTATCTGACTACGAGCAGTACTTC	CAWSVSDYEQYF
NA	TRBV5-1	NA	TRBJ2-7	TGCGCCAGCAGCTCCCTGCCCGGGACACTGACACCCTACGAGCAGTACTTC	CASSSLPGTLTPYEQYF
NA	TRBV9	TRBD2	TRBJ2-1	TGTGCCAGCAGCCCCGCGGGGGGGAGCTCCTACAATGAGCAGTTCTTC	CASSPAGGSSYNEQFF
NA	TRBV29-1	NA	TRBJ2-7	TGCAGCGTTGGGGGCCGGTCACCTGGGCAGTACTTC	CSVGGRSPGQYF
NA	TRBV2	TRBD1	TRBJ1-2	TGTGCCAGCAACTATGGACAGGGAAGGTACTCCAATGGCTACACCTTC	CASNYGQGRYSNGYTF
NA	TRBV6-5	NA	TRBJ2-7	TGTGCCAGCGGGACCGACTGGGCCTACGAGCAGTACTTC	CASGTDWAYEQYF
NA	TRBV5-6	NA	TRBJ2-5	TGTGCCAGCAGCTTTATAAACCAAGAGACCCAGTACTTC	CASSFINQETQYF
NA	TRBV5-1	NA	TRBJ2-1	TGCGCCAGCAGCTTAAACCCAACCGGCTCCTACAATGAGCAGTTCTTC	CASSLNPTGSYNEQFF
few	TRBV27	NA	TRBJ1-5	TGTGCCAGCAGTTTTGGCAGGGAAAGAAGCAATCAGCCCCAGCATTTT	CASSFGRERSNQPQHF